A few counts support the clone carrying this TCR beta chain. What it binds is unknown. The data belong to a study of esophageal squamous cell carcinoma under preoperative chemotherapy. Overall study: Samples included peripheral blood T cells as well as tumor-infiltrating lymphocytes.

The time point here: after preoperative PTX-NDP chemotherapy. TCRdb passed the PCR reads through MiXCR, listing each CDR3 protein once. The sample includes 34,000 or so distinct CDR3 sequences, 40% to 60% of them seen just once. Broader study findings: Peripheral T cells migrating into the tumor appeared to partly supply post-treatment tumor-infiltrating lymphocytes.

Trimming shortened V by 5 bases and J by 2 bases, and 13 bases separated the two germline ends. Looked up from germline, CDR1 is SEHNR and CDR2 is FQNEAQ (reference sequence). The CDR3 is 15 residues long. The material was obtained from a patient given preoperative chemotherapy. J is TRBJ2-1 and V is TRBV7-9; D is unclear. This receptor was identified in a human donor with esophageal squamous cell carcinoma. The donor label of this sample is uncertain. CDR3 loop: CASSPTYDAYNEQFF. CDR3 bases: TGTGCCAGCAGCCCTACCTATGATGCCTACAATGAGCAGTTCTTC.